This passage covers 10 T cell receptor beta chains from one sample sequenced in a study of shared clonotypes between healthy human individuals. Naive CD8 cells, CD45RO-negative and positively selected for CCR7, excluded terminally differentiated effector memory CD45RA+ cells. TCRdb's table, derived via immunoSEQ multiplex PCR, lists solely in-frame clones and lacks some. This sample carries roughly 1,800,000 clones, approximately 95% of them seen once, and the ten largest clones take 0.9% to 1.5%. Sequencing was carried out using naive CD8+ T cells sorted from blood. The origin of the receptors is a man aged 18 to 29 in good health.

This clone has only one observation. CDR3: CASIHRFGVTNTGELFF. The CDR3 coding sequence is TGTGCCAGCATCCACCGATTCGGGGTCACGAACACCGGGGAGCTGTTTTTT. V is TRBV11-2 and J is TRBJ2-2; tentatively, D is TRBD2 (5 bases). CDR1 SGHAT and CDR2 FQNNGV come from the germline V gene. This CDR3 is built from 17 residues. The ends were cut back, 7 bases at V and 0 bases at J, with 18 bases in the middle.

This rearrangement joins TRBV9 to TRBJ2-5, with D perhaps matching TRBD1 (6 bases). Germline-derived CDR1 and CDR2 are SGDLS and YYNGEE. Trimming removed 4 bases at V and 0 bases at J, with 10 bases between. This CDR3 is 14 amino acids long. The CDR3 loop is CASSPGTYQETQYF. The CDR3 DNA is TGTGCCAGCAGCCCAGGGACATACCAAGAGACCCAGTACTTC.

The table lists this clone with a few counts. The J gene is TRBJ1-6, the V gene TRBV19; no definite D call. CDR3 length: 14 residues. Germline V gives CDR1 LNHDA, CDR2 SQIVND (reference sequence). V lost 3 bases and J 9 bases, leaving 12 bases between the germline ends. CDR3 coding DNA: TGTGCCAGTAGTATGAAGGTCGATCTTTCACCCCTCCACTTT. Protein product: CASSMKVDLSPLHF.

This chain joins TRBV28 and TRBJ1-1; TRBD1 might be the D (6 bases). Germline V CDR1 and CDR2: MDHEN, SYDVKM. The CDR3 has 14 amino acids. V was trimmed by 5 bases and J by 5 bases, leaving 15 bases between them. The CDR3 protein is CASSPNRAGTEAFF. In DNA form, the CDR3 reads TGTGCCAGCAGTCCGAACAGGGCCGGGACTGAAGCTTTCTTT.

V is TRBV19 and J is TRBJ2-7; D is possibly TRBD2 (6 bases). CDR1 and CDR2 (germline): LNHDA, SQIVND (reference sequence). Deletions cut 1 base from V and 5 bases from J, with 21 bases between. This CDR3 has 17 amino acids. The CDR3 region is CASSIGHPAGWPDEQYF. The CDR3 bases are TGTGCCAGTAGTATAGGGCATCCAGCGGGCTGGCCCGACGAGCAGTACTTC. Full variable domain (missing parts from reference TRBV19 and TRBJ2-7): DGGITQSPKYLFRKEGQNVTLSCEQNLNHDAMYWYRQDPGQGLRLIYYSQIVNDFQKGDIAEGYSVSREKKESFPLTVTSAQKNPTAFYLCASSIGHPAGWPDEQYFGPGTRLTVT.

This sequence joins TRBV5-6 and TRBJ2-7; D gene ambiguous. Germline V lookup: CDR1 SGHDT, CDR2 YYEEEE. The V and J ends lost 1 base and 6 bases respectively, with 8 bases between them. The CDR3 is made up of 12 amino acids. Written as DNA, the CDR3 is TGTGCCAGCAGCTTGTATACTACCGAGCAGTACTTC. Translation gives CASSLYTTEQYF.

This chain links TRBV7-9 with TRBJ2-3; the D call may be TRBD1 or TRBD2 (5 bases each). The ends were cut back, 1 base at V and 6 bases at J, with 17 bases in the middle. The CDR3 loop spans 16 amino acids. CDR1 is SEHNR, CDR2 FQNEAQ, per germline (reference sequence). CDR3 protein: CASSLDTPRGADTQYF. In DNA form, the CDR3 reads TGTGCCAGCAGCTTAGACACACCCAGAGGGGCGGATACGCAGTATTTT.

A note on this clone: The sample contains more than one DNA sequence encoding this CDR3. The chain recombines TRBV7-9 with TRBJ2-5; D gene unclear. Trimming cost V 1 base and J 3 bases, with 6 bases left between them. There are 13 residues in the CDR3. Germline assignment: CDR1 SEHNR and CDR2 FQNEAQ (reference sequence). CDR3 protein: CASSLGQEETQYF. The CDR3 DNA is TGTGCCAGCAGCTTAGGGCAGGAAGAGACCCAGTACTTC.

This rearrangement joins TRBV7-9 to TRBJ2-7; D gene unclear. The V gene's germline CDR1 is SEHNR and CDR2 FQNEAQ (reference sequence). The CDR3 sequence is 14 residues long. With 1 base removed from V and 2 bases from J, the gap between germline ends came to 9 bases. Here the CDR3 reads CASSLVGPAYEQYF. The CDR3 DNA reads TGTGCCAGCAGCTTAGTAGGGCCGGCCTACGAGCAGTACTTC.

The chain couples TRBV30 to TRBJ2-3, with 11 nucleotides matching TRBD2. The CDR3 has 18 amino acids. J lost 2 bases, V lost 3 bases, and 13 bases had no gene match. Looked up from germline, CDR1 is GTSNPN and CDR2 is SVGIG (reference sequence). CDR3: CAWSPPTSGVTYTDTQYF. The CDR3 DNA sequence: TGTGCCTGGAGCCCCCCGACTAGCGGGGTTACCTACACAGATACGCAGTATTTT.